Each of the 14 T cell receptor beta chains below was sequenced from the same sample in a study of identical twins. TCRdb analysed the 5' RACE reads with MiXCR anew, one entry per CDR3 protein. In the table there are about 920,000 distinct CDR3 sequences, 9% to 15% of which are singletons. These data were also reused for a study on yellow fever vaccine responses in identical twins.

The sequenced material came from PBMCs. These TCRs come from a young woman in good health.

This clonotype showed up just a few times. The chain joins TRBV27 to TRBJ2-2; 8 bases match TRBD2. V gave up 3 bases and J gave up 3 bases; unmatched junction bases: 12. Germline CDR1 reads MNHEY; CDR2 reads SMNVEV (reference sequence). This CDR3 is built from 18 residues. DNA for the CDR3: TGTGCCAGCAGTTTTCTTGGGACTAGAAATAGTTACACCGGGGAGCTGTTTTTT. It yields the protein CASSFLGTRNSYTGELFF.

The J gene is TRBJ1-1, the V gene TRBV12-3 or TRBV12-4; D uncertain. The ends were cut back, 4 bases at V and 4 bases at J, with 13 bases in the middle. CDR3 length: 14 amino acids. CDR3 nucleotide sequence: TGTGCCAGCAGTTCAATTGTCCGGGGCACTGAAGCTTTCTTT. It yields the protein CASSSIVRGTEAFF.

The gene calls are TRBV20-1 and TRBJ2-3, with 10 bases identical to TRBD2. The CDR3 spans 19 residues. Germline CDR1 is DFQATT and CDR2 is SNEGSKA (reference sequence). After removal of 1 base from V and 7 bases from J, the junction contained 20 bases not matched to a gene. Here the CDR3 reads CSARGVKRLAGPFPNTQYF. The CDR3 DNA reads as TGCAGTGCTAGAGGAGTTAAGAGACTAGCGGGCCCATTCCCGAATACGCAGTATTTT.

This clonotype was counted ten times or more. The junction and the germline gene differ at one end; a read error may be behind it. This chain uses TRBV5-1 with TRBJ1-1, with a possible D match to TRBD1 (6 bases). This CDR3 is built from 13 residues. The germline CDR1 and CDR2 sequences are SGHRS and YFSETQ. The CDR3: CASSLGGTTEAFF. DNA for the CDR3: TGTGCCAGCAGTTTAGGGGGGACCACTGAAGCTTTCTTT.

This clonotype has more than one count but fewer than ten. The chain employs TRBV6-1 and TRBJ2-3; D possibly corresponds to TRBD2 (5 bases). This CDR3 comprises 16 residues. The V gene's germline CDR1 is MNHNS and CDR2 SASEGT. Trimming removed 6 bases at V and 4 bases at J, with 20 bases between. The CDR3 sequence is CASSAGVASLSDTQYF. The DNA of the CDR3 is TGTGCCAGCAGCGCCGGGGTAGCTTCCTTGTCAGATACGCAGTATTTT.

This chain uses TRBV29-1 with TRBJ2-1; either TRBD1 or TRBD2 may fit D (5 bases each). The CDR3 length is 12 residues. Trimming removed 4 bases from V and 7 bases from J, with 11 bases in between. The germline V gene has CDR1 SQVTM and CDR2 ANQGSEA. This CDR3 reads CSVGLGVNEQFF. For the CDR3, the DNA is TGCAGCGTTGGTTTGGGGGTGAATGAGCAGTTCTTC.

This sequence joins TRBV5-1 and TRBJ1-5; D perhaps matches TRBD1 (6 bases). This CDR3 comprises 14 residues. The germline V gene encodes CDR1 SGHRS and CDR2 YFSETQ. The V end lost 4 bases, the J end lost 8 bases, and 16 bases lay between the germline ends. CDR3 coding DNA: TGCGCCAGCAGCCCCCGACAGGTCCGGGAGCCCCAGCATTTT. Protein sequence: CASSPRQVREPQHF.

The J gene is TRBJ2-1, the V gene TRBV6-4; the D is unclear. This CDR3 spans 13 amino acids. The germline CDR1 and CDR2 sequences are MRHNA and SNTAGT. The germline V and J ends were trimmed by 10 bases and 6 bases, with 16 bases remaining between them. The CDR3 here is CATRPVSGNEQFF. The CDR3 coding sequence is TGTGCCACCAGACCTGTTTCGGGCAATGAGCAGTTCTTC.

The sample holds a few counts of this clonotype. CDR3 bases: TGTGCCAGTAGCCCTATTGGCGGAGATACGCAGTATTTT. Protein product: CASSPIGGDTQYF. The rearrangement joins TRBV19 to TRBJ2-3; no definite D call. Trimming left V 6 bases short and J 5 bases short, with 12 bases between. CDR3 length equals 13 residues. Germline CDR1 and CDR2: LNHDA and SQIVND (reference sequence).

This clonotype was found once. The chain combines TRBV9 with TRBJ2-1, with 13 bases identical to TRBD2. The germline V gene encodes CDR1 SGDLS and CDR2 YYNGEE. The length of the CDR3 is 16 residues. The V segment lost 4 bases and the J segment 8 bases; nucleotides outside the gene matches: 9. The CDR3 loop reads CASSPRTSGGVDEQFF. CDR3 nucleotide sequence: TGTGCCAGCAGCCCCCGGACTAGCGGGGGCGTCGATGAGCAGTTCTTC.

This clonotype was seen only a few times. The rearrangement links TRBV25-1 to TRBJ1-2; TRBD1 agrees at 9 bases. CDR3 length: 14 amino acids. With V trimmed by 4 bases and J by 3 bases, 3 bases remained unmatched. CDR1 and CDR2 from the germline V gene are MGHDK and SYGVNS. The CDR3 DNA reads TGTGCCAGCAGTGTCTACAGGGGGCACTATGGCTACACCTTC. Its protein product is CASSVYRGHYGYTF.

A few counts support this clonotype. The genes are TRBV5-6 and TRBJ2-2; TRBD2 matches at 11 bases. V dropped 4 bases and J dropped 2; count of bases not matched to a gene: 7. Per the germline V gene, CDR1 is SGHDT and CDR2 is YYEEEE. The CDR3 contains 17 residues. The CDR3, as DNA: TGTGCCAGCAGCGGGGTCGGGACTAGCGGAAACACCGGGGAGCTGTTTTTT. This codes for CASSGVGTSGNTGELFF.

This rearrangement joins TRBV12-3 or TRBV12-4 to TRBJ2-3; possibly TRBD1 for D (5 bases). V was cut by 1 base and J by 6 bases, with 17 bases left in between. The CDR3 length is 16 residues. The CDR3 sequence is CASSLGPGWGVDTQYF. The CDR3 DNA reads as TGTGCCAGCAGTTTAGGTCCAGGGTGGGGCGTGGATACGCAGTATTTT.

This clonotype was recorded only once. The rearrangement uses TRBV3-1 and TRBJ2-3; D possibly corresponds to TRBD2 (6 bases). CDR3 length: 13 amino acids. Deletions cut 3 bases from V and 3 bases from J, with 7 bases between. Germline CDR1 is LGHDT and CDR2 is YNNKEL (reference sequence). The DNA of the CDR3 is TGTGCCAGCAGCCAGCTAGCGACAGATACGCAGTATTTT. The encoded protein is CASSQLATDTQYF.